Listed here are 8 T cell receptor beta chains from one sample, sequenced in a study of OX40 agonist ivuxolimab in advanced cancers. Data came from immunoSEQ multiplex PCR; TCRdb stores just in-frame clones and leaves some out. Here the sample spans more than 70,000 clones, more than 75% being singletons. This specimen was CD4+ or CD8+ T cells sorted from blood, taken in a trial of the OX40 agonist ivuxolimab. Receptors were obtained from an adult with an advanced solid tumor such as melanoma, head and neck, liver or kidney cancer.

The chain carries TRBV4-1 and TRBJ2-1; D perhaps matches TRBD2 (5 bases). The germline V and J ends were trimmed by 4 bases and 4 bases, with 14 bases remaining between them. The CDR3 has 15 amino acids. In germline, CDR1 is MGHRA, CDR2 YSYEKL. Here the CDR3 DNA reads TGCGCCAGCAGCCTAGGTGAGGGTAGATACAATGAGCAGTTCTTC. Residues: CASSLGEGRYNEQFF.

The chain is built from TRBV6-5 and TRBJ2-3; no definite D call. CDR1 is MNHEY, CDR2 SVGAGI, per germline. Trimming left V 10 bases short and J 4 bases short, with 18 bases between. The CDR3 loop spans 14 amino acids. CDR3 sequence reads: CAIKAHLYADTQYF. The CDR3 nucleotides are TGTGCCATCAAAGCACACCTCTACGCAGATACGCAGTATTTT.

The chain is built from TRBV6-6 and TRBJ1-2, with 7 bases matching TRBD1. The J segment lost 9 bases and the V segment lost 5 bases, leaving 9 bases of the junction unmatched. This CDR3 has 13 amino acids. CDR1 and CDR2 from the germline V gene are MNHNY and SVGAGI (reference sequence). For the CDR3, the DNA is TGTGCCAGCAGTCGGGACAGCTCAGAGAGCTACACCTTC. This translates into CASSRDSSESYTF.

The rearrangement uses TRBV21-1 and TRBJ2-1; the D segment call TRBD2 is taken from the table without a DNA check. TRBV21-1 is recorded as a pseudogene. The CDR3 is made up of 16 amino acids. The CDR3 DNA reads as TGTGCCAGCAGCAAAAGGAGGGTCAGCTCCTACAATGAGCAGTTCTTC. Its translation: CASSKRRVSSYNEQFF.

This rearrangement joins TRBV5-8 to TRBJ2-7, with D perhaps matching TRBD2 (5 bases). The CDR3 totals 12 residues. Trimming shortened V by 0 bases and J by 6 bases, and 7 bases separated the two germline ends. Germline loops: CDR1 SGHTS, CDR2 YDEGEE. CDR3 in DNA: TGTGCCAGCAGCTTGGGAACTAGCGAGCAGTACTTC. It encodes CASSLGTSEQYF.

J is TRBJ1-2 and V is TRBV21-1. TRBV21-1 is designated a pseudogene. CDR3 size: 18 residues. The CDR3 nucleotides read TGTGCCAGCAGCACACGCCCTCACTACAAGTCCCCTAACTATGGCTACACCTTC. It is translated as CASSTRPHYKSPNYGYTF.

This clone showed up just once. The rearrangement uses TRBV7-9 and TRBJ2-5; D possibly corresponds to TRBD2 (6 bases). CDR1 and CDR2 (germline): SEHNR, FQNEAQ (reference sequence). The V and J ends lost 6 bases and 2 bases respectively, with 16 bases between them. The CDR3 has 15 amino acids. CDR3 nucleotide sequence: TGTGCCAGCAGTTCAGGCGGGATGAAACAAGAGACCCAGTACTTC. It codes for CASSSGGMKQETQYF.

The chain employs TRBV10-3 and TRBJ2-1; 8 nucleotides line up with TRBD2. The CDR3 is 17 amino acids. Looked up from germline, CDR1 is ENHRY and CDR2 is SYGVKD. V was clipped by 3 bases and J by 2 bases; unmatched bases: 9. The CDR3 region is CAISDPSGSVPYNEQFF. CDR3 nucleotide sequence: TGTGCCATCAGTGACCCCAGCGGGAGTGTTCCCTACAATGAGCAGTTCTTC.